This T cell receptor beta chain is drawn from a study of spatial heterogeneity in lung cancer. Findings and caveats of the study: Ubiquitous expanded tumor TCRs were seen in blood more at resection than at follow-up.

The time point: sample taken at primary tumor resection. There were some 70 donors, all of them untreated patients with early-stage non-small cell lung cancer. Frozen PBMC, nontumor lung or tumor provided whole RNA, which was sequenced unsorted. The library protocol tagged each TCR cDNA with a unique molecular identifier. TCRdb re-called the 5' RACE reads with MiXCR, one entry per CDR3 protein. The sample comprises more than 80,000 distinct CDR3 sequences, around 12% of which are singletons, and under 50% rests with the top ten. This CDR3 has 14 amino acids. The germline V gene encodes CDR1 SEHNR and CDR2 FQNEAQ (reference sequence). V shed 2 bases and J shed 7 bases, with 11 bases lying between them. Note on this clonotype: As yet, its antigen is unknown.

This chain connects TRBV7-9 to TRBJ1-4; TRBD1 might be the D (6 bases). This sample comprised PBMCs, obtained at surgery. The sequence came from a male donor with early-stage non-small cell lung cancer. DNA for the CDR3: TGTGCCAGCAGCTTAACGGGACATGGTGAAAAACTGTTTTTT. It encodes CASSLTGHGEKLFF.